What follows are 8 T cell receptor beta chains derived from one specimen sequenced in a study of blood T cell repertoires in COVID-19. Data came from immunoSEQ multiplex PCR; TCRdb stores just in-frame clones and leaves some out. The sample holds 120,000 or so clones; over 80% are singletons and the top ten take 1.9%. The sample taken for sequencing was peripheral blood. These receptor sequences come from a man between 65 and 85 years old with acute or convalescent COVID-19.

The CDR3 sequence is CASSYPGTGDGETQYF. CDR3 DNA: TGTGCCAGCAGCTACCCCGGGACAGGGGATGGGGAGACCCAGTACTTC. This chain connects TRBV5-8 to TRBJ2-5; the match to TRBD1 covers 10 bases. From germline, CDR1 is SGHTS and CDR2 YDEGEE. Trimming cost V 3 bases and J 5 bases; bases outside gene matches: 10. This CDR3 spans 16 amino acids. The variable domain in full, completed from reference TRBV5-8 and TRBJ2-5, reads EAGVTQSPTHLIKTRGQQATLRCSPISGHTSVYWYQQALGLGLQFLLWYDEGEERNRGNFPPRFSGRQFPNYSSELNVNALELEDSALYLCASSYPGTGDGETQYFGPGTRLLVL.

The rearrangement links TRBV20-1 to TRBJ1-2; D may be TRBD1 (6 bases). The CDR3 runs 12 residues. Deletions cut 3 bases from V and 5 bases from J, with 10 bases between. Germline V lookup: CDR1 DFQATT, CDR2 SNEGSKA (reference sequence). The CDR3: CSASPQGYGYTF. The CDR3 DNA sequence: TGCAGTGCTAGTCCGCAGGGGTATGGCTACACCTTC.

CDR3 region: CASSRTELSGYTF. The CDR3 bases are TGTGCCAGCAGCCGGACAGAGCTTAGTGGCTACACCTTC. The chain recombines TRBV7-2 with TRBJ1-2, with D perhaps matching TRBD1 (6 bases). V was shortened by 5 bases and J by 7 bases, with 14 bases between the two germline ends. The CDR3 covers 13 residues. Germline values: CDR1 SGHTA, CDR2 FQGNSA.

The chain employs TRBV10-2 and TRBJ2-3, with TRBD2 matching 7 bases. CDR1 WSHSY and CDR2 SAAADI come from the germline V gene. The trim removed 5 bases at V and 4 bases at J, leaving 6 bases unmatched. The CDR3 is made up of 14 amino acids. DNA for the CDR3: TGCGCCAGCAGTAGGTCTAGCGGATCAGATACGCAGTATTTT. Amino acid sequence: CASSRSSGSDTQYF.

The chain couples TRBV2 to TRBJ1-4; weak D call: TRBD1 (5 bases). The CDR3 is 15 amino acids. Trimming cost V 8 bases and J 3 bases, with 16 bases left between them. Germline loops: CDR1 SNHLY, CDR2 FYNNEI. The CDR3 protein is CASGGVGEANEKLFF. Written as DNA, the CDR3 is TGTGCCAGCGGCGGCGTGGGGGAGGCTAATGAAAAACTGTTTTTT. The complete variable domain, with remaining parts taken from reference TRBV2 and TRBJ1-4, reads EPEVTQTPSHQVTQMGQEVILRCVPISNHLYFYWYRQILGQKVEFLVSFYNNEISEKSEIFDDQFSVERPDGSNFTLKIRSTKLEDSAMYFCASGGVGEANEKLFFGSGTQLSVL.

J is TRBJ2-2 and V is TRBV30; possible D gene TRBD1, 5 bases. Trimming shortened V by 0 bases and J by 2 bases, and 10 bases separated the two germline ends. Per the germline V gene, CDR1 is GTSNPN and CDR2 is SVGIG (reference sequence). This CDR3 is built from 15 residues. Written as DNA, the CDR3 is TGTGCCTGGAGTGTATACGACAGAAACACCGGGGAGCTGTTTTTT. This gives the protein CAWSVYDRNTGELFF. The whole variable domain, remainder taken from reference TRBV30 and TRBJ2-2, is SQTIHQWPATLVQPVGSPLSLECTVEGTSNPNLYWYRQAAGRGLQLLFYSVGIGQISSEVPQNLSASRPQDRQFILSSKKLLLSDSGFYLCAWSVYDRNTGELFFGEGSRLTVL.

V is TRBV11-2 and J is TRBJ1-1; 10 bases fit TRBD1. Germline CDR1 SGHAT, CDR2 FQNNGV. J gave up 0 bases and V 1 base, and 5 bases lay outside the gene matches. The CDR3 covers 17 residues. CDR3 sequence (DNA): TGTGCCAGCAGCTTAGGGACAGGGGGAGGCATGAACACTGAAGCTTTCTTT. As protein: CASSLGTGGGMNTEAFF.

The chain joins TRBV6-1 to TRBJ2-7; the D gene is possibly TRBD1 (6 bases). This CDR3 is 15 amino acids long. V lost 1 base and J 5 bases, leaving 15 bases between the germline ends. The V gene's germline CDR1 is MNHNS and CDR2 SASEGT. This CDR3 is CASSEGWGRIHEQYF. The DNA for the CDR3 is TGTGCCAGCAGTGAAGGATGGGGGCGGATCCACGAGCAGTACTTC.